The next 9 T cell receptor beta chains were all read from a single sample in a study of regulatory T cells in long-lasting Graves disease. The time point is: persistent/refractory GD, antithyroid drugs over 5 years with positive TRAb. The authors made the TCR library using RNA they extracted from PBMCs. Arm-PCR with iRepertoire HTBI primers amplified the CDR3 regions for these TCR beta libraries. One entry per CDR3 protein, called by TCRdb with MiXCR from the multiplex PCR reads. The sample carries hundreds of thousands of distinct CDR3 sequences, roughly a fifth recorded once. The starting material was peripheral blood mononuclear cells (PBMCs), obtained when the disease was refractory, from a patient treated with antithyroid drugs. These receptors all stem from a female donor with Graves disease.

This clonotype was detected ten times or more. CDR3 in amino acids: CASSEHNMNTEAFF. The CDR3 DNA follows: TGTGCCAGCAGTGAACACAATATGAACACTGAAGCTTTCTTT. The chain carries TRBV6-1 and TRBJ1-1, with D uncertain. CDR1 and CDR2 from the germline V gene are MNHNS and SASEGT. Trimming removed 2 bases at V and 0 bases at J, with 7 bases between. The CDR3 spans 14 residues.

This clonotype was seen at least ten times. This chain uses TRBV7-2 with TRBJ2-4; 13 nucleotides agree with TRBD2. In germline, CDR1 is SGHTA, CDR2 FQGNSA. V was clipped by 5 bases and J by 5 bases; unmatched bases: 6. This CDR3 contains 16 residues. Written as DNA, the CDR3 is TGTGCCAGCAGCACGTGGACTAGCGGGGGTCAAAACATTCAGTACTTC. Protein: CASSTWTSGGQNIQYF.

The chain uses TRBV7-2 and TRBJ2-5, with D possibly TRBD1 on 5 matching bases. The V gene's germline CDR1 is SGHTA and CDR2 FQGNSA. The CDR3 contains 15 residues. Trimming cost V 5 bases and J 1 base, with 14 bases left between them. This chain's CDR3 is CASSQMRQGQETQYF. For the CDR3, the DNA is TGTGCCAGCAGCCAAATGAGGCAGGGCCAAGAGACCCAGTACTTC.

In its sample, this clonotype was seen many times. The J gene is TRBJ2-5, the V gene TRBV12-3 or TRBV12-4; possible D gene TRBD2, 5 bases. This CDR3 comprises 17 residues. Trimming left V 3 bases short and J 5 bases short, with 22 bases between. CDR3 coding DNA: TGTGCCAGCAGTTTCGCCGGTAAAGAGGAGGTGGGGGAGACCCAGTACTTC. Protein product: CASSFAGKEEVGETQYF.

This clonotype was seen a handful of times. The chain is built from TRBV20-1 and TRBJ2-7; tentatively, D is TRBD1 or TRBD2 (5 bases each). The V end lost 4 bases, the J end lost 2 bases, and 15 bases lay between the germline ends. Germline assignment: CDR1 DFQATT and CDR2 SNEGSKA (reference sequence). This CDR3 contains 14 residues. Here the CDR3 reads CSAIGEMGAYEQYF. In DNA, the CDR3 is TGCAGTGCTATTGGGGAGATGGGGGCCTACGAGCAGTACTTC.

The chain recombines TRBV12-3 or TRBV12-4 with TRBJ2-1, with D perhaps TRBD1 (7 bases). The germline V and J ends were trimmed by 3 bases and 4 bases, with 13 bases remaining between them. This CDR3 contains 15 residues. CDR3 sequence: CASSFAGQLYNEQFF. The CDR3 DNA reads TGTGCCAGCAGTTTCGCGGGACAGTTATACAATGAGCAGTTCTTC.

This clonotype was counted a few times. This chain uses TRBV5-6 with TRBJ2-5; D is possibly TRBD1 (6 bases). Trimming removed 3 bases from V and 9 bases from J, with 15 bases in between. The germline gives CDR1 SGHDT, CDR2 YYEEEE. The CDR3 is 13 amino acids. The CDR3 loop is CASSWELTGSQYF. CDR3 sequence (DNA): TGTGCCAGCAGCTGGGAACTCACAGGGTCCCAGTACTTC.

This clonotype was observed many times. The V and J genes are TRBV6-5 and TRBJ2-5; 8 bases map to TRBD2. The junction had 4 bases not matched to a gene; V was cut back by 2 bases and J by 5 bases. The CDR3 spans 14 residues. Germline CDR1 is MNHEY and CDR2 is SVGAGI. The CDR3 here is CASSYLAGEETQYF. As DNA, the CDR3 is TGTGCCAGCAGTTACCTAGCGGGTGAGGAGACCCAGTACTTC.

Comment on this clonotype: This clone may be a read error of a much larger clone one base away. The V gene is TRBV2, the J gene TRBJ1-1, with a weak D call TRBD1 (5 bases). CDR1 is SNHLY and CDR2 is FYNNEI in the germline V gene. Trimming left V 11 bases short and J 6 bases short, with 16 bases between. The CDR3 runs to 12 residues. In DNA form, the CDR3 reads TGTGCCGGTGGGCAGGGACTGGCTGAAGCTTTCTTT. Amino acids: CAGGQGLAEAFF.